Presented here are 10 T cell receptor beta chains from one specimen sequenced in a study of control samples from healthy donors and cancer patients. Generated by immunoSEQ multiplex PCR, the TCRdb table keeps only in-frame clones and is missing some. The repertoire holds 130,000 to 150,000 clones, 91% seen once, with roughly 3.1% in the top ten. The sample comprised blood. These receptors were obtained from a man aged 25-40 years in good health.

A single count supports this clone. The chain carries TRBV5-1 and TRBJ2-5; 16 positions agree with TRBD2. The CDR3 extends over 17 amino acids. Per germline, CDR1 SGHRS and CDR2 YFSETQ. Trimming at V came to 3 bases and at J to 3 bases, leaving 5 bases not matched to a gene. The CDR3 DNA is TGCGCCAGCAGCTCCGGGACTAGCGGGGGGGCAGAAGAGACCCAGTACTTC. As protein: CASSSGTSGGAEETQYF.

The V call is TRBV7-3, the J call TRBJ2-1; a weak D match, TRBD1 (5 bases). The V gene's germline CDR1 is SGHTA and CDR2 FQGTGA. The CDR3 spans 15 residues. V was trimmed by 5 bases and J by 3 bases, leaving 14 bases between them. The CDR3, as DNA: TGTGCCAGCAGCGAAGACAGTTCCTTCTACAATGAGCAGTTCTTC. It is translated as CASSEDSSFYNEQFF.

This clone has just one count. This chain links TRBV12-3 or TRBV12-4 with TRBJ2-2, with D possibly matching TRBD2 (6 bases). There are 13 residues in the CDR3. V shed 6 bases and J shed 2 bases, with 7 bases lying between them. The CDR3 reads CASSGGNTGELFF. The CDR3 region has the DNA TGTGCCAGCAGCGGGGGAAACACCGGGGAGCTGTTTTTT.

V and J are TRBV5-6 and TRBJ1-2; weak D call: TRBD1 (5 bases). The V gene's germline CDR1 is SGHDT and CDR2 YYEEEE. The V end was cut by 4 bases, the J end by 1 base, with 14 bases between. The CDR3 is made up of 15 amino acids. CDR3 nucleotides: TGTGCCAGCAGCCCGGGACCGTCATTTAACTATGGCTACACCTTC. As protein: CASSPGPSFNYGYTF.

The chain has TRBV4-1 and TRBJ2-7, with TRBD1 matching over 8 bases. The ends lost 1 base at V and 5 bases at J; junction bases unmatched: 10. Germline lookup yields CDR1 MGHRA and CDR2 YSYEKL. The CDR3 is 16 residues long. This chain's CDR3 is CASSQVGQGPRDEQYF. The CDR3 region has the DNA TGCGCCAGCAGCCAAGTTGGACAGGGCCCCAGGGACGAGCAGTACTTC.

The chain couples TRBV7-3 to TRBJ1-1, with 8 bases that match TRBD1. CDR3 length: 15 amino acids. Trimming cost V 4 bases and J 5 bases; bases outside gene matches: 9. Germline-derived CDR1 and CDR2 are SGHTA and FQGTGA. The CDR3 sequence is CASSSSRTGRTEAFF. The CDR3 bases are TGTGCCAGCAGCTCCTCCCGGACAGGGAGGACTGAAGCTTTCTTT.

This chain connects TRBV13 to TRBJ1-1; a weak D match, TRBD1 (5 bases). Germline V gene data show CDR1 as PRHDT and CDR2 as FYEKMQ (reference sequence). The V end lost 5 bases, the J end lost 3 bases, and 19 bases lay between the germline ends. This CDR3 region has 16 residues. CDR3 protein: CASSITGFEGYTEAFF. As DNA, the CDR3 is TGTGCCAGCAGCATAACAGGATTCGAAGGGTACACTGAAGCTTTCTTT.

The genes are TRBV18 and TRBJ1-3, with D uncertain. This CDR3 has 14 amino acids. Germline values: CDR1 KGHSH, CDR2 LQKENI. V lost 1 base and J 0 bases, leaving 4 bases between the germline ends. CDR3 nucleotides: TGTGCCAGCTCACCACAGAGCTCTGGAAACACCATATATTTT. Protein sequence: CASSPQSSGNTIYF.

DNA of the CDR3: TGTGCCAGCTGGACAGGGGGCTCCTACGAGCAGTACTTC. Its protein product is CASWTGGSYEQYF. The genes are TRBV27 and TRBJ2-7; 10 positions match TRBD1. Germline V gene lookup returns CDR1 MNHEY and CDR2 SMNVEV (reference sequence). There are 13 residues in the CDR3. Trimming at V came to 8 bases and at J to 0 bases, leaving 1 base not matched to a gene.

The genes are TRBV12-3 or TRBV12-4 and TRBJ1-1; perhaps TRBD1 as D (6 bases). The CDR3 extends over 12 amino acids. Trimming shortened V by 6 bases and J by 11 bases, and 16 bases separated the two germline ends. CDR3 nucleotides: TGTGCCAGCAGCCGGGGGCAGATTTGGGCTTTCTTT. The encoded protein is CASSRGQIWAFF.